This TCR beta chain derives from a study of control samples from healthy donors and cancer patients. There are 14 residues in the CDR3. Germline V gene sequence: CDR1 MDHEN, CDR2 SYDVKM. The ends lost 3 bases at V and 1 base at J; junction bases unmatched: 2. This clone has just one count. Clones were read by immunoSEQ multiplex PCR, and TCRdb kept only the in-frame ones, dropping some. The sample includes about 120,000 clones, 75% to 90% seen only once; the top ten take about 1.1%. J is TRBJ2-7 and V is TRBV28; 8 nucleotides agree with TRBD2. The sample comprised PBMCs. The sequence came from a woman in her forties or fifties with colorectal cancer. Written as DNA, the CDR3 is TGTGCCAGCAGTTTGAGCGGGAGTTCCTACGAGCAGTACTTC. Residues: CASSLSGSSYEQYF. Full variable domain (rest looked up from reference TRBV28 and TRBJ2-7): DVKVTQSSRYLVKRTGEKVFLECVQDMDHENMFWYRQDPGLGLRLIYFSYDVKMKEKGDIPEGYSVSREKKERFSLILESASTNQTSMYLCASSLSGSSYEQYFGPGTRLTVT.